This T cell receptor (beta chain) was captured in a study of shared clonotypes between healthy human individuals. Study observations and caveats: Shared clonotypes: roughly 5% naive CD4, under 4% naive CD8, less than 2.5% memory CD4, 0.35% to 0.5% memory CD8.

The repertoire was sequenced with immunoSEQ multiplex PCR; TCRdb's copy has only in-frame clones and lacks some. The repertoire holds millions of clones, with about 95% as singletons. In the naive CD8 group, cells lacked CD45RO and were positively selected for CCR7, so terminally differentiated effector memory CD45RA+ cells were left out. To note about this clone: The antigen is unknown.

The sample taken for sequencing was naive CD8+ T cells sorted from blood. The source of this sequence is a man between 18 and 29 years old in good health.

CDR3 region: CAWTGKGLYEQYF. The CDR3 bases are TGTGCCTGGACCGGCAAGGGGCTCTACGAGCAGTACTTC. V gene TRBV30 combines with J gene TRBJ2-7, with D possibly TRBD1 on 5 matching bases. V lost 4 bases and J 3 bases, leaving 13 bases between the germline ends. Per germline, CDR1 GTSNPN and CDR2 SVGIG (reference sequence). The CDR3 has 13 amino acids.